A selection of T cell receptor beta chains follows, all from one sample in a study of CD8+ T cells in alopecia areata. The data were produced by immunoSEQ multiplex PCR, yet TCRdb's version contains in-frame clones alone and is incomplete. The sample contains approximately 210,000 clones, less than 50% of which appear only once. The sequences come from CD4+ T cells sorted from blood, collected at approximately week 36, from a patient treated with tofacitinib. All receptors come from a human donor with alopecia areata. Both conserved end residues are part of each CDR3. The D gene is left open where the match is weak. Only part of the rows carry a size: once, few, many, or a class if the clone is expanded.

clone_size	v_call	d_call	j_call	cdr3_aa	cdr3_nt
-	TRBV5-1	-	TRBJ2-3	CASSSGIHTDTQYF	TGCGCCAGCAGCTCCGGGATCCACACAGATACGCAGTATTTT
few	TRBV19	TRBD2	TRBJ2-1	CASRTSGSSYNEQFF	TGTGCCAGTAGAACTAGCGGGAGCTCCTACAATGAGCAGTTCTTC
-	TRBV30	-	TRBJ2-7	CAWTVQGTYEQYF	TGTGCCTGGACAGTCCAGGGCACCTACGAGCAGTACTTC
few	TRBV5-1	-	TRBJ2-2	CASSFLQFTGELFF	TGCGCCAGCAGCTTCTTACAGTTCACCGGGGAGCTGTTTTTT
few	TRBV7-8	-	TRBJ2-5	CASSLTRDKETQYF	TGTGCCAGCAGCTTAACAAGGGACAAAGAGACCCAGTACTTC
few	TRBV14	TRBD2	TRBJ2-3	CASSQDWASGVQYF	TGTGCCAGCAGCCAAGATTGGGCTAGCGGCGTGCAGTATTTT
-	TRBV2	-	TRBJ2-7	CASSTSRYEQYF	TGTGCCAGCAGTACCTCTAGATACGAGCAGTACTTC
few	TRBV6-1	-	TRBJ1-2	CASSEGSANHANYGYTF	TGTGCCAGCAGTGAAGGGTCGGCAAATCACGCTAACTATGGCTACACCTTC
many	TRBV28	TRBD1	TRBJ1-2	CASSSAGQGIGYTF	TGTGCCAGCAGTTCCGCGGGACAGGGGATTGGCTACACCTTC
-	TRBV27	TRBD1	TRBJ1-1	CASSFQGTGDTEAFF	TGTGCCAGCAGTTTTCAAGGGACAGGGGACACTGAAGCTTTCTTT
few	TRBV25-1	-	TRBJ1-2	CASSGYRDGYTF	TGTGCCAGCAGTGGATACAGGGATGGCTACACCTTC
-	TRBV7-9	-	TRBJ1-2	CASSPRTRGGYTF	TGTGCCAGCAGCCCTCGAACTAGGGGTGGCTACACCTTC
-	TRBV6-5	-	TRBJ2-3	CASTRRKADTQYF	TGTGCCAGCACCCGACGGAAGGCAGATACGCAGTATTTT
-	TRBV5-1	-	TRBJ2-4	CASSLAGNIQYF	TGCGCCAGCAGCTTGGCGGGAAACATTCAGTACTTC
-	TRBV5-1	TRBD1	TRBJ2-5	CASSLGTGKETQYF	TGCGCCAGCAGCTTGGGGACAGGGAAAGAGACCCAGTACTTC
few	TRBV11-2	-	TRBJ1-5	CASSLIPGQPQHF	TGTGCCAGCAGCTTGATTCCCGGGCAGCCCCAGCATTTT
few	TRBV7-3	-	TRBJ2-3	CASSLGGHDTQYF	TGTGCCAGCAGCTTAGGCGGGCACGATACGCAGTATTTT
-	TRBV29-1	-	TRBJ1-3	CSVEDLQNSGNTIYF	TGCAGCGTTGAAGATCTTCAAAACTCTGGAAACACCATATATTTT
few	TRBV9	-	TRBJ1-4	CASSVTDSNEKLFF	TGTGCCAGCAGCGTGACTGATTCTAATGAAAAACTGTTTTTT
-	TRBV5-1	-	TRBJ2-3	CASSDSTDTQYF	TGCGCCAGCAGCGACAGCACAGATACGCAGTATTTT
-	TRBV30	-	TRBJ2-6	CAWRLSGANVLTF	TGTGCCTGGAGGCTCTCTGGGGCCAACGTCCTGACTTTC
-	TRBV5-1	-	TRBJ2-4	CASTPFLGPGNIQYF	TGCGCCAGCACCCCATTTTTGGGGCCCGGGAACATTCAGTACTTC
-	TRBV5-1	-	TRBJ2-7	CASSLAGANYEQYF	TGCGCCAGCAGCTTGGCCGGGGCGAACTACGAGCAGTACTTC
few	TRBV30	-	TRBJ2-7	CAWLKTGISYEQYF	TGTGCCTGGCTAAAGACCGGGATCTCCTACGAGCAGTACTTC
once	TRBV6-1	-	TRBJ2-5	CASSEPVGTQYF	TGTGCCAGCAGTGAACCCGTGGGGACCCAGTACTTC
-	TRBV6-5	TRBD2	TRBJ2-1	CATERLAGYNEQFF	TGTGCCACCGAGAGACTAGCGGGGTACAATGAGCAGTTCTTC
-	TRBV7-2	-	TRBJ1-2	CASSTMPGGYTF	TGTGCCAGCAGCACAATGCCGGGTGGCTACACCTTC
few	TRBV6-5	TRBD2	TRBJ2-7	CASSSSSGRAIYEQYF	TGTGCCAGCAGTTCCTCCAGCGGGAGGGCAATATACGAGCAGTACTTC
-	TRBV4-2	TRBD1	TRBJ1-1	CASSLATGEAFF	TGTGCCAGCAGCCTCGCGACAGGGGAAGCTTTCTTT
-	TRBV7-8	TRBD2	TRBJ2-3	CASSPSFASGRAAPPTQYF	TGTGCCAGCAGCCCATCTTTCGCAAGCGGGAGGGCCGCTCCCCCTACGCAGTATTTT
-	TRBV5-1	TRBD2	TRBJ2-3	CASSLVSGRSTDTQYF	TGCGCCAGCAGCTTAGTTAGCGGGAGAAGCACAGATACGCAGTATTTT
-	TRBV2	TRBD1	TRBJ1-5	CASSWDRAVNQPQHF	TGTGCCAGCAGTTGGGACAGGGCAGTCAATCAGCCCCAGCATTTT
-	TRBV7-2	-	TRBJ1-3	CASSRSPDPPSSGNTIYF	TGTGCCAGCAGCCGTTCTCCGGACCCTCCGAGCTCTGGAAACACCATATATTTT
-	TRBV7-7	-	TRBJ2-3	CASSYRLTDTQYF	TGTGCCAGCAGCTACAGGCTCACAGATACGCAGTATTTT
-	TRBV7-8	TRBD2	TRBJ2-2	CASSFRVAGVTGELFF	TGTGCCAGCAGCTTTCGCGTAGCGGGAGTCACCGGGGAGCTGTTTTTT
-	TRBV27	-	TRBJ1-1	CASRPGVEGTEAFF	TGTGCCAGCAGGCCAGGGGTGGAGGGCACTGAAGCTTTCTTT
-	TRBV7-8	TRBD1	TRBJ2-7	CASWGQGLDEQYF	TGTGCCAGCTGGGGACAGGGGCTGGACGAGCAGTACTTC
few	TRBV7-8	-	TRBJ2-4	CASSLARITDIQYF	TGTGCCAGCAGCTTAGCCAGGATCACGGACATTCAGTACTTC
-	TRBV28	-	TRBJ2-3	CASGYWLDADTQYF	TGTGCCAGCGGTTATTGGCTAGATGCAGATACGCAGTATTTT
-	TRBV11-1	-	TRBJ2-1	CASSDTSFSYNEQFF	TGTGCCAGCAGCGATACTAGCTTCTCCTACAATGAGCAGTTCTTC
-	TRBV2	TRBD2	TRBJ2-5	CASSSPGRREVETQYF	TGTGCCAGCAGTTCCCCCGGGCGGCGGGAGGTGGAGACCCAGTACTTC
few	TRBV7-2	-	TRBJ2-5	CASSLLRLDQETQYF	TGTGCCAGCAGCTTACTCCGGCTAGACCAAGAGACCCAGTACTTC
once	TRBV27	TRBD2	TRBJ2-5	CASSFTSGRETQYF	TGTGCCAGCAGTTTTACTAGCGGGAGAGAGACCCAGTACTTC